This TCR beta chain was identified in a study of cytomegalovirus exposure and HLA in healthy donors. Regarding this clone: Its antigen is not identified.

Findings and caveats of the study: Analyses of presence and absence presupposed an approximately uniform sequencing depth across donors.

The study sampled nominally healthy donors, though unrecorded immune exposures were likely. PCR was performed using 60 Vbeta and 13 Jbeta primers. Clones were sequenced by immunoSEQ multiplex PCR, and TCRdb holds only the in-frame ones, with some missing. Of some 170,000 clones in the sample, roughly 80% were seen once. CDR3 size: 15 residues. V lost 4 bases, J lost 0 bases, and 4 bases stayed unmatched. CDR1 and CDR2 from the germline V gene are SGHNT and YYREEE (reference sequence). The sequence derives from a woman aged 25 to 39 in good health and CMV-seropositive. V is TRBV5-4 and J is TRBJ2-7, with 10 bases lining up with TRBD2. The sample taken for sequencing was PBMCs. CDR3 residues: CASSARTSGSYEQYF. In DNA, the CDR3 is TGTGCCAGCAGCGCCAGGACTAGCGGCTCCTACGAGCAGTACTTC.